Sequencing of this TCR beta chain was carried out in a study of cytomegalovirus exposure and HLA in healthy donors. Study-wide results and caveats: In a later analysis, roughly 17,000 TCR beta sequences were associated with HLA alleles at 0.05 false discovery rate. A later analysis revealed that TCR association rates differed between HLA loci, peaking at DRB1 and bottoming out at HLA-C. Researchers reported from a later analysis that most CMV-associated TCR beta chains appeared HLA-restricted. What TCR beta sequences reportedly achieved was accurate prediction of HLA-A and HLA-B alleles in most subjects.

Primers for the PCR totalled 60 Vbeta and 13 Jbeta. TCRdb keeps only in-frame clones here, not all; method: immunoSEQ multiplex PCR. The data hold over 75,000 clones, with about 75% observed a single time. Worth noting for this clone: Antigen unknown.

Trimming removed 3 bases from V and 4 bases from J; junction bases left unmatched: 6. Germline assignment: CDR1 LNHDA and CDR2 SQIVND (reference sequence). This CDR3 comprises 15 residues. The TCR was taken from a female donor in good health and CMV-seronegative. The sequenced sample consisted of PBMCs. V usage is TRBV19 and J usage is TRBJ1-1; TRBD1 agrees at 9 bases. CDR3 loop: CASSIGTGWGTEAFF. Written as DNA, the CDR3 is TGTGCCAGTAGTATCGGGACAGGGTGGGGCACTGAAGCTTTCTTT.